The entry that follows covers one T cell receptor beta chain sequence. Its target antigen remains unknown. No base quality values were provided; no much bigger clone lies one nucleotide off. The collaborating institutions used their own protocols to collect whole blood in K2EDTA tubes. For TCRbeta analysis, collaborators shipped samples in one of three forms: frozen whole blood, isolated PBMCs, or DNA extracted from either of those sample types. TCRbeta CDR3 regions were amplified from genomic DNA using the immunoSEQ Assay, a bias-controlled multiplex PCR. Per the authors' processing: Within the assay, amplification of reference gene primers was used to estimate how many nucleated cells each sample contained. To quantify the absolute abundance of each unique TCRbeta CDR3 rearrangement, sequence reads were collapsed and filtered. For each sample, productive Simpson clonality was calculated as the square root of Simpson's diversity index across productive rearrangements. This is the immuneACCESS table as TCRdb keeps it, with only in-frame sequences that have V and J called. A part of the clones is gone; compared with another copy, unresolved V genes explain less than half, and the rest is unexplained. V and J calls and clone size come straight from that table; D and trimming were deduced from the DNA. Counted in this sample were fewer than 110,000 clones; approximately 88% of them appeared once. 4% to 6% of the sample is held by the ten biggest clonotypes.

CDR1 MNHEY and CDR2 SVGAGI were looked up in the germline V gene. The CDR3 contains 13 residues, cysteine and phenylalanine counted. Only the CDR3 part of the read is kept: 39 bases, read in frame from the first base. V is pruned by 7 bases and J by 10 bases, leaving 12 bases of the junction without a gene match. The record originates from a study of blood T cell repertoires in COVID-19 (dated by TCRdb to 2018 to 2020). Describing the broader study: Samples from collaborators originated in the United States, Italy and Spain and spanned both the acute and convalescent phases of COVID-19. The samples were drawn from two sources: the first 160 participants of the ongoing ImmuneRACE study, and 1,254 subjects contributed by 6 global collaborators. The prospective study material was composed of cDNA or gDNA derived from T cells, B-cell-depleted T cells, or PBMCs. HLA class I and class II types, where available, came from metadata supplied by the sample provider rather than from assay-based typing. The sample metadata nearly always contained a de-identified subject ID, COVID-19 status, age in years and sex. A freely available public database, intended as a resource for researchers studying the immune response to SARS-CoV-2, is where the repertoires were released. Deeply sampled blood TCRbeta repertoires from subjects exposed to, actively infected with, or recovered from COVID-19 were included in the dataset. Study-wide conclusions, independent of this receptor: The quantity of clinical and demographic metadata differed by source and by participant and was supplied without curation.

The clonotype comes from a man aged 35-49 years with active or convalescent COVID-19. This sequence uses TRBV6-5 and TRBJ1-1; TRBD1 aligns with 7 central bases. The sample taken for sequencing was peripheral blood. For the CDR3, the sequence is CASIMTNRGSAFF. At the DNA level, the sequence is TGTGCCAGCATCATGACAAACAGGGGTTCAGCTTTCTTT.